The clone carrying this TCR beta chain was counted only a few times. Antigen: not known. The sample originates from a study of T cells in Graves' hyperthyroidism and ophthalmopathy. Study conclusions and caveats: Model predictions of ophthalmopathy came a median approximately seven months before onset.

Unmatched junction bases numbered 6, after V lost 8 bases and J lost 2 bases. The CDR3 loop spans 13 amino acids. The germline gives CDR1 SEHNR, CDR2 FQNEAQ (reference sequence). From RNA transcripts, TCR beta CDR3 regions were amplified. During a first-round RT-PCR of the TCR CDR3, the HTBI primer set was used. TCRdb reprocessed the multiplex PCR reads with MiXCR, giving one entry per CDR3 protein. The top ten clones hold under 25% of a sample with hundreds of thousands of distinct CDR3 sequences, roughly 15% of them seen once. The authors took PBMCs from roughly 10 ml fresh peripheral blood. This sequence was found in a woman aged 55-75 years with Graves' ophthalmopathy. The sequenced sample was blood. The chain joins TRBV7-9 to TRBJ2-7; 7 bases are a match to TRBD2. The CDR3 region has the DNA TGTGCCAGCGGGAGGGGAGGAACCTACGAGCAGTACTTC. This encodes CASGRGGTYEQYF.